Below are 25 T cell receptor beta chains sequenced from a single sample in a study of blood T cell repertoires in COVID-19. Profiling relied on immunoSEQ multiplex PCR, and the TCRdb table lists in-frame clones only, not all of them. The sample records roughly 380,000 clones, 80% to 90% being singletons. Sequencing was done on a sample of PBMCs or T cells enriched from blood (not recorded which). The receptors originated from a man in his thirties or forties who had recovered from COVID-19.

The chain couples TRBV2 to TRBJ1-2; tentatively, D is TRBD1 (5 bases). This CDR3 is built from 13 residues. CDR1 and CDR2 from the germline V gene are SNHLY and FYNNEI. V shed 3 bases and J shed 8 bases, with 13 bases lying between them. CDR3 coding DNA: TGTGCCAGCAGTGATTTAACAGGAGTAGGCTACACCTTC. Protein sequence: CASSDLTGVGYTF. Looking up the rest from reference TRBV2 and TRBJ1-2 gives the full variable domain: EPEVTQTPSHQVTQMGQEVILRCVPISNHLYFYWYRQILGQKVEFLVSFYNNEISEKSEIFDDQFSVERPDGSNFTLKIRSTKLEDSAMYFCASSDLTGVGYTFGSGTRLTVV.

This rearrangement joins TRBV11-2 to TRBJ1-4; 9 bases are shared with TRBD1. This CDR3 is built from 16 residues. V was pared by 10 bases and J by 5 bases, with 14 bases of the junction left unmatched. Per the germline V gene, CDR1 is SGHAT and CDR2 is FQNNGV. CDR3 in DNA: TGTGCCACCATCACCTCAGGAGGACAGGGGAATGAAAAACTGTTTTTT. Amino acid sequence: CATITSGGQGNEKLFF.

The CDR3 bases are TGTGCCAGCAGCGAAAACCCCGGACTGCTGAACACTGAAGCTTTCTTT. Its protein is CASSENPGLLNTEAFF. The genes are TRBV6-2 or TRBV6-3 and TRBJ1-1; unclear D gene. V was pared by 6 bases and J by 0 bases, with 17 bases between. This CDR3 has 16 residues. From germline, CDR1 is MNHEY and CDR2 SVGEGT.

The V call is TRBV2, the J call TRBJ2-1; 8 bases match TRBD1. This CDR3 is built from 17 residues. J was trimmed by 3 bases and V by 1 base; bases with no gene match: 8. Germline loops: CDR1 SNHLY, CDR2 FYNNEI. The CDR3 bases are TGTGCCAGCAGTGAAGGGGTGACAGGGGACTTCTACAATGAGCAGTTCTTC. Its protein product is CASSEGVTGDFYNEQFF.

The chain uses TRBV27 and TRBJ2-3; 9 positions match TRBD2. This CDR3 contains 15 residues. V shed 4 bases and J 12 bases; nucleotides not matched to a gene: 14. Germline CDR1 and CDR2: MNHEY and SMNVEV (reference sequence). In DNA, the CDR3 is TGTGCCAGCAGTTCCCCCGGGCGGGGGGGCCAGGGACAGTATTTT. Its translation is CASSSPGRGGQGQYF.

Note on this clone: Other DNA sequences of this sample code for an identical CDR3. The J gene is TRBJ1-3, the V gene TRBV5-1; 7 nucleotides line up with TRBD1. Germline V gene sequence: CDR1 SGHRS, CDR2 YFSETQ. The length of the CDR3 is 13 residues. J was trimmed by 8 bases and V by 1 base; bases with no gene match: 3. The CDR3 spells CASSLRQGDTIYF. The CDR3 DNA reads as TGCGCCAGCAGCTTGCGACAGGGTGACACCATATATTTT.

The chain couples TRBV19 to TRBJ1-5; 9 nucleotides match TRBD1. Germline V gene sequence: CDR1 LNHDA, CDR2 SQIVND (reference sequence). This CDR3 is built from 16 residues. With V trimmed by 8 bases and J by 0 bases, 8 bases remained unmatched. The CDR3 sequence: CASHLQGAGSNQPQHF. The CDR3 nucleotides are TGTGCCAGTCATTTACAGGGGGCAGGTAGCAATCAGCCCCAGCATTTT.

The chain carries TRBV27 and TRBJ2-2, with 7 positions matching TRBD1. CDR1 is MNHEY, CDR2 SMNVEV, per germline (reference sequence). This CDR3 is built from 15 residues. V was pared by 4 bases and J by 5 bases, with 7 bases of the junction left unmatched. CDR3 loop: CASSYGTARTGELFF. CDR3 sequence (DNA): TGTGCCAGCAGTTACGGGACAGCTAGGACCGGGGAGCTGTTTTTT.

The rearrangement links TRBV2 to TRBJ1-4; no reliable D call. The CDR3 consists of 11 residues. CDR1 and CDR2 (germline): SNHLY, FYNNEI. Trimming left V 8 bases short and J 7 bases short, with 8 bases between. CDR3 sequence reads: CASLFVEKLFF. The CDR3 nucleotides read TGTGCCAGCTTATTCGTTGAAAAACTGTTTTTT.

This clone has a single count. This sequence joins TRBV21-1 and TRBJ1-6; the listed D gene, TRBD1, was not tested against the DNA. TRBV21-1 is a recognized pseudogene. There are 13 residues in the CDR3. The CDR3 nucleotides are TGTGCCAGCGGTAGGACAGGGCAAAGAACCCTCCACTTT. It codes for CASGRTGQRTLHF.

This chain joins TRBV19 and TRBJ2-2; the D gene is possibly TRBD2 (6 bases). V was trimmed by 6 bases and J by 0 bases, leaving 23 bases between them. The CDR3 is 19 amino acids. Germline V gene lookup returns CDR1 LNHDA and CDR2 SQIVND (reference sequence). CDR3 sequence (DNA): TGTGCCAGTAGCATTTGGCGGGGCAAGCGTAACCCGAACACCGGGGAGCTGTTTTTT. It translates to CASSIWRGKRNPNTGELFF.

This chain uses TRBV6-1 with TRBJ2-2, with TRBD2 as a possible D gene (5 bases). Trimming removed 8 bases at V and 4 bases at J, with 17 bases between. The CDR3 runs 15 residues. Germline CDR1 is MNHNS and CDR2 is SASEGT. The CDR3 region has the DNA TGTGCCAGCTCTCTCGGGATCTTGGGCACCGGGGAGCTGTTTTTT. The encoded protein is CASSLGILGTGELFF.

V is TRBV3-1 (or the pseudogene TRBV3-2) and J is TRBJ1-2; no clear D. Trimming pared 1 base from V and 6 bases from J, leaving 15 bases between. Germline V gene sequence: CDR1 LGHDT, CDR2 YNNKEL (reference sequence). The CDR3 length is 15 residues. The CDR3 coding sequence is TGTGCCAGCAGCCAAGGATTAGTCGGGTCCGATGGCTACACCTTC. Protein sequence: CASSQGLVGSDGYTF.

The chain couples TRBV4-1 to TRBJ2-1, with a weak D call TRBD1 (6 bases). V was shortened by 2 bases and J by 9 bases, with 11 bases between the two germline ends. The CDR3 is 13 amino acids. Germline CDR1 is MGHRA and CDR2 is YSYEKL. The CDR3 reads CASSQLGAVEQFF. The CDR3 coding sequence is TGCGCCAGCAGCCAACTGGGGGCGGTTGAGCAGTTCTTC.

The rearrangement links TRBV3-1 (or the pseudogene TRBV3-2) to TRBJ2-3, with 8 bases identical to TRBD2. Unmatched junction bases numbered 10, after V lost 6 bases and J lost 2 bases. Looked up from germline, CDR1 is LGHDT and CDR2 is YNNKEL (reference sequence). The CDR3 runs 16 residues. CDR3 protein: CASRSTRGAYTDTQYF. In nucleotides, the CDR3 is TGTGCCAGCAGATCGACGCGGGGGGCCTACACAGATACGCAGTATTTT.

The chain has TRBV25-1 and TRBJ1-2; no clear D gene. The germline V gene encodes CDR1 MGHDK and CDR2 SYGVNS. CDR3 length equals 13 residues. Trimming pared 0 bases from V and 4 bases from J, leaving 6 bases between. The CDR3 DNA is TGTGCCAGCAGTGAATATGCCGGCTATGGCTACACCTTC. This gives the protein CASSEYAGYGYTF.

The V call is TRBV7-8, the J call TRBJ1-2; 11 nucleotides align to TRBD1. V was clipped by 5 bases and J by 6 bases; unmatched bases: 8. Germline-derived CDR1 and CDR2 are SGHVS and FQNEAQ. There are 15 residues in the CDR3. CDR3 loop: CASSPRGGQGDGYTF. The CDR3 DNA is TGTGCCAGCAGCCCGAGAGGGGGACAGGGGGATGGCTACACCTTC.

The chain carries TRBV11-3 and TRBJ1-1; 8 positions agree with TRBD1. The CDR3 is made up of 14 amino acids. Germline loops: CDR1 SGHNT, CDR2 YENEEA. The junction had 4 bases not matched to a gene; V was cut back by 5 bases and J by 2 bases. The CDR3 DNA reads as TGTGCCAGCAGCACGACAGGGGCCAACACTGAAGCTTTCTTT. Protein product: CASSTTGANTEAFF.

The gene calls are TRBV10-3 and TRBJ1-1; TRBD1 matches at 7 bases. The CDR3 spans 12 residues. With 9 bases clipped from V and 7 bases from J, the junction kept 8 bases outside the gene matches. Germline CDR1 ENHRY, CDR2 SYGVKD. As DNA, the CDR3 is TGTGCCATAGCAGGGGGAAAAAGTGAAGCTTTCTTT. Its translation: CAIAGGKSEAFF.

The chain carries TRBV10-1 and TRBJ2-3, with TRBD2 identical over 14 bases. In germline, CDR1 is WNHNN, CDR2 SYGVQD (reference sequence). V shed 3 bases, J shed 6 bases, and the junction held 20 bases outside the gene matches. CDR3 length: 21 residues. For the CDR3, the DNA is TGCGCCAGCAGTGACCCGCCCGGGACAGCTGCCGGGACTAGCGGGGGCGATACGCAGTATTTT. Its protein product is CASSDPPGTAAGTSGGDTQYF.

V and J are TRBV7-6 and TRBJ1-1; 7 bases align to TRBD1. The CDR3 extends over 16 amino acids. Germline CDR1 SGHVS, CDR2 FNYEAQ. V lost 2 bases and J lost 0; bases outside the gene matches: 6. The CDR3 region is CASSLRPGGMNTEAFF. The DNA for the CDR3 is TGTGCCAGCAGCTTAAGGCCAGGGGGTATGAACACTGAAGCTTTCTTT.

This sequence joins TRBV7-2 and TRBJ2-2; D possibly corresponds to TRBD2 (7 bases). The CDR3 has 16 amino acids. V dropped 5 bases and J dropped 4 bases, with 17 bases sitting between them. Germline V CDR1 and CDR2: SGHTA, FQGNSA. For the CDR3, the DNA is TGTGCCAGCAGCCAGGGGCGCGGGGGTGCCACCGGGGAGCTGTTTTTT. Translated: CASSQGRGGATGELFF.

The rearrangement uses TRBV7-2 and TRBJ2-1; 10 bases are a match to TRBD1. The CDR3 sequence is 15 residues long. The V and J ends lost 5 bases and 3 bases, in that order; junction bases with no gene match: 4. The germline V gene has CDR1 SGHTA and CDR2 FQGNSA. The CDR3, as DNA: TGTGCCAGCAGCCCGGGACAGGGGTACTACAATGAGCAGTTCTTC. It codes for CASSPGQGYYNEQFF.

The CDR3 DNA follows: TGTGCCAGCAGTTTATCCCCAAGAGTTGGCTACACCTTC. It translates to CASSLSPRVGYTF. V usage is TRBV27 and J usage is TRBJ1-2; D not certain. Germline assignment: CDR1 MNHEY and CDR2 SMNVEV (reference sequence). V lost 0 bases, J lost 7 bases, and 9 bases lay in between. This CDR3 is 13 amino acids long.

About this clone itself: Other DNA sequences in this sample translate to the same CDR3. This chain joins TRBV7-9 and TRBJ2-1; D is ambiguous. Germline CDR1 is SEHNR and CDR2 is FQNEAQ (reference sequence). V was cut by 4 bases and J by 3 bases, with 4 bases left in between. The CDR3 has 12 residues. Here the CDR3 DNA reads TGTGCCAGCAGCTCGGGCTACAATGAGCAGTTCTTC. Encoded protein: CASSSGYNEQFF.